Listed here is a single TCR beta chain. In this sample, this clonotype turned up a few times. Its antigen target is currently unknown. The junction differs from germline at one of its ends, possibly a read error. These data are taken from a study of regulatory and conventional T cells in breast cancer (dated by TCRdb to about 2015). The CDR3, cysteine through phenylalanine, is 11 amino acids long. The only DNA kept is the CDR3, 33 bases in frame from the first base. The method was PCR. The sequencer listed for this sample is Illumina MiSeq. TCRdb trimmed the raw reads at Q25, called clones with MiXCR and kept productive beta chains. Rows with one shared CDR3 protein collapse into an entry with the most common genes and DNA. In all, the sample holds roughly 16,000 distinct CDR3 sequences, and 30% to 35% of those were seen once. The ten biggest clones cover around 1.5% of the sample.

The TCR comes from a female donor in good health. This chain is built from TRBV12-3 or TRBV12-4 and TRBJ2-7; TRBD2 lines up with 10 middle nucleotides. The sequenced sample was conventional T cells from blood. The nucleotide sequence is given as TGTGCCAGCAGTTCCGGACTAGCGGCAGGCTTC. Its protein product is CASSSGLAAGF.